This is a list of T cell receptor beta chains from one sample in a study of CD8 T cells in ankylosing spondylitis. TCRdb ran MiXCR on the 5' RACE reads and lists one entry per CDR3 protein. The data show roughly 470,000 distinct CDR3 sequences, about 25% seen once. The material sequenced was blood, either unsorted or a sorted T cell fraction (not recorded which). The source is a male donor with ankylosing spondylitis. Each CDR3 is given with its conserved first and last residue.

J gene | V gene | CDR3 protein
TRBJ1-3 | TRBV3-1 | CASSQTIYNTIYF
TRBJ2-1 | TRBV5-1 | CASREGSGRNEQFF
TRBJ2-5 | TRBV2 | CAARRELTQYF
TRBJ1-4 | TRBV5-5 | CASSFVNTVNEKLFF
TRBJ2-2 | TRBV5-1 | CASSSLTSGRASTGELFF
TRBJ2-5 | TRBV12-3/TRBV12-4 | CASSPAGLQETQYF
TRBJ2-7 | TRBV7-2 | CASSPTSGVTYEQYF
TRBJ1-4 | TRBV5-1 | CASSLKSTGATNEKLFF
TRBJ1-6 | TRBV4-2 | CASSQERVDSPLHF
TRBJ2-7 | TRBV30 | CAWRGQGIYEQYF
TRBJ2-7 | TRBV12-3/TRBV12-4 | CASSSRTVYEQYF
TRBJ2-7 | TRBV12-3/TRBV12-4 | CASRTDGREQYF
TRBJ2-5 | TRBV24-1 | CATSDASLETQYF
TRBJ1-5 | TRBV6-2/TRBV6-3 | CASSYSRGSNQPQHF
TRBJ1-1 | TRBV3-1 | CASSENTEAFF
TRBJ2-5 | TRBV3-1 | CASSQEGQGAQETQYF
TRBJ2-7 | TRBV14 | CASSADSGAPFRYEQYF
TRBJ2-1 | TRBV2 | CASSPRGRNNEQFF
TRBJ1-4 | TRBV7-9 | CASSPDRTPSNEKLFF
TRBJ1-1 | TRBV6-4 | CASKPDYMNTEAFF
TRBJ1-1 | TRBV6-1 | CASSLGQAEAFF
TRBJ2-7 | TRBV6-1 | CASSAGDPQYF
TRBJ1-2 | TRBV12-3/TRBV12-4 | CASSFRTVLGYTF
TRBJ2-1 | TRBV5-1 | CASRKRDRDADEQFF
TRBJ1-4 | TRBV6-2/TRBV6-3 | CASTRTGSYDEKLFF
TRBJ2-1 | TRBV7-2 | CASSLELGYNEQFF
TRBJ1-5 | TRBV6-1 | CASSANWGSSNQPQHF
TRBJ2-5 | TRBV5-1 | CASSGTGEETQYF
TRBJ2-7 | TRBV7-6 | CASSLLAGNKAYEQYF
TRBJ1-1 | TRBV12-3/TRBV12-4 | CASSPRRVTEAFF
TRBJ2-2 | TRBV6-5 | CASSYGGADNTGELFF
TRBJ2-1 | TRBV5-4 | CASSLVTHSYNEQFF
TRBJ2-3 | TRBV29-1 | CSAETDTLGDTQYF
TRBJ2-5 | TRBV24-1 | CATSDRWDTGLHF
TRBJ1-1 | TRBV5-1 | CASSYDSLNTEAFF
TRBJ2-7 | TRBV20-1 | CSAATDREHEQYF
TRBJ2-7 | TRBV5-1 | CASSLAGGQGPSYEQYF
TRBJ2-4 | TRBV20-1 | CSARGFRGKNIQYF
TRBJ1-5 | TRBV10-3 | CATQQGDYSNQPQHF
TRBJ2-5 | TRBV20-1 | CSARLRGQETQYF
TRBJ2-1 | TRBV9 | CASSYSRGYNEQFF
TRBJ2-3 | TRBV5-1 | CASSFSGLSTDTQYF
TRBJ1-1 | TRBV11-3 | CASSSQSGGARDTEAFF
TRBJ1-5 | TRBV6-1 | CASSRDGRGYSNQPQHF
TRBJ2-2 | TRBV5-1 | CASRPGVTGQLTGELFF
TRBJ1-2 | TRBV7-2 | CASSSLHRGNYYGYTF
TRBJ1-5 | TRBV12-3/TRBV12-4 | CASSSLRESQPQHF
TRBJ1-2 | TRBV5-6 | CASSLEGRNYGYTF
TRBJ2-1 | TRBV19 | CASSIEPQRNEQFF
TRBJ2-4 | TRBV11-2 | CASSLRRQDLAKNIQYF
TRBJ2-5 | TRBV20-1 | CSDGLAGVLQETQYF
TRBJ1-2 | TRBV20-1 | CSAREGRIYGYTF
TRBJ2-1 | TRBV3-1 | CASSPTRSGDYNEQFF
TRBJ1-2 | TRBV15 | CATSRDQGSSGYTF
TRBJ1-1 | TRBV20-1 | CSARNRVTGRTEAFF
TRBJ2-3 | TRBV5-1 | CASSNNPSTDTQYF
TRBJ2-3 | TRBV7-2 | CASSLAGLAGVPDTQYF
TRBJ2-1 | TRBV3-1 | CASSPFPGRGTGNEQFF
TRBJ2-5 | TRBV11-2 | CASSYSGTQQETQYF
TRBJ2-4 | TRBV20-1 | CSATPPLAGAYIQYF